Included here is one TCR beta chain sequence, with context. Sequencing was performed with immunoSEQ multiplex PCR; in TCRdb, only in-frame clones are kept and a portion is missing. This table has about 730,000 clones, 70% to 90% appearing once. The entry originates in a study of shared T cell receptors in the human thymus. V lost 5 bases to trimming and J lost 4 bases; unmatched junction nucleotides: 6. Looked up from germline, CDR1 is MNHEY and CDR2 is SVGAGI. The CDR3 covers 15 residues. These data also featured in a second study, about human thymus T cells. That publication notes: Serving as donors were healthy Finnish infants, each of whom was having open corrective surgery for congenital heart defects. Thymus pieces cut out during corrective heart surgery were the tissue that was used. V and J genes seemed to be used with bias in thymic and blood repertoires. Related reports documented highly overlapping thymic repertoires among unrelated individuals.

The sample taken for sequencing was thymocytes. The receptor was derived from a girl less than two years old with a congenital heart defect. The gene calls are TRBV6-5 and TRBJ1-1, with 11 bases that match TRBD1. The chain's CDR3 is CASSHPGTGGTEAFF. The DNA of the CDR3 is TGTGCCAGCAGTCACCCCGGGACAGGGGGCACTGAAGCTTTCTTT.